The 20 T cell receptor beta chains presented below share a single source sample, sequenced in a study of blood T cell repertoires in COVID-19. Some clones are missing from TCRdb's copy, which holds only in-frame ones; the method was immunoSEQ multiplex PCR. The sample has approximately 250,000 clones; over 90% are singletons. Sequencing was carried out using peripheral blood. These receptors originate from a man in his thirties or forties with COVID-19, enrolled during active disease.

The rearrangement joins TRBV11-2 to TRBJ1-1; 7 positions agree with TRBD1. CDR1 and CDR2 from the germline V gene are SGHAT and FQNNGV. The CDR3 covers 14 residues. The trim removed 4 bases at V and 5 bases at J, leaving 7 bases unmatched. CDR3 nucleotides: TGTGCCAGCAGCTCTGGCCTACAGGGGACTGAAGCTTTCTTT. It yields the protein CASSSGLQGTEAFF.

V is TRBV5-5 and J is TRBJ1-2; D unresolved. Trimming cost V 4 bases and J 1 base, with 11 bases left between them. The CDR3 extends over 14 amino acids. Germline-derived CDR1 and CDR2 are SGHKS and YYEKEE (reference sequence). The CDR3 sequence: CASSREQSNYGYTF. As DNA, the CDR3 is TGTGCCAGCAGCCGGGAACAGAGTAACTATGGCTACACCTTC.

The chain couples TRBV19 to TRBJ1-2; 11 nucleotides agree with TRBD1. Germline lookup yields CDR1 LNHDA and CDR2 SQIVND (reference sequence). The junction had 8 bases not matched to a gene; V was cut back by 6 bases and J by 8 bases. The CDR3 sequence is 14 residues long. CDR3 residues: CASRDRGRTWGYTF. The CDR3 DNA reads as TGTGCCAGTAGGGACAGGGGGCGAACGTGGGGCTACACCTTC.

The chain recombines TRBV5-5 with TRBJ1-6; D is unclear. This CDR3 has 14 residues. V was cut by 0 bases and J by 6 bases, with 7 bases left in between. Germline CDR1 and CDR2: SGHKS and YYEKEE (reference sequence). CDR3 loop: CASSLAGANSPLHF. The CDR3 DNA reads as TGTGCCAGCAGCTTGGCCGGAGCTAATTCACCCCTCCACTTT.

This clone occurred once. Other DNA sequences in the same sample also yield this CDR3. This sequence joins TRBV18 and TRBJ1-1; no clear D gene. Trimming took off 0 bases at V and 1 base at J, with 6 bases between the two ends. Per the germline V gene, CDR1 is KGHSH and CDR2 is LQKENI. The CDR3 is 14 amino acids. The CDR3 DNA is TGTGCCAGCTCACCACCCCCGGGGAACACTGAAGCTTTCTTT. Translated: CASSPPPGNTEAFF.

This chain connects TRBV5-5 to TRBJ1-2; TRBD1 might be the D (6 bases). The CDR3 totals 16 residues. V was cut by 2 bases and J by 1 base, with 15 bases left in between. Germline V gene lookup returns CDR1 SGHKS and CDR2 YYEKEE (reference sequence). The CDR3 DNA reads as TGTGCCAGCAGCTTCAGGCTTACAGGGCTTAACTATGGCTACACCTTC. Encoded protein: CASSFRLTGLNYGYTF.

This clone was observed a single time. The chain has TRBV12-3 or TRBV12-4 and TRBJ2-5; D unclear. This CDR3 spans 11 amino acids. V was trimmed by 2 bases and J by 5 bases, leaving 3 bases between them. The CDR3 spells CASSLRETQYF. CDR3 bases: TGTGCCAGCAGTTTACGGGAGACCCAGTACTTC.

V usage is TRBV7-6 and J usage is TRBJ1-4; 10 nucleotides align to TRBD1. The germline V gene encodes CDR1 SGHVS and CDR2 FNYEAQ. This CDR3 comprises 14 residues. Trimming cost V 8 bases and J 7 bases; bases outside gene matches: 7. CDR3: CASGQTGGSEKLFF. DNA of the CDR3: TGTGCCAGCGGACAGACAGGGGGCTCTGAAAAACTGTTTTTT.

The chain has TRBV4-1 and TRBJ2-2; TRBD2 matches 8 bases. V lost 2 bases to trimming and J lost 3 bases; unmatched junction nucleotides: 5. Germline CDR1 MGHRA, CDR2 YSYEKL. This CDR3 contains 16 residues. CDR3 sequence: CASSQSSGGYTGELFF. The CDR3 DNA follows: TGCGCCAGCAGCCAATCAAGCGGGGGCTACACCGGGGAGCTGTTTTTT.

The chain carries TRBV5-4 and TRBJ2-7; 7 nucleotides agree with TRBD1. The CDR3 covers 13 residues. Germline-derived CDR1 and CDR2 are SGHNT and YYREEE (reference sequence). V gave up 6 bases and J gave up 3 bases; unmatched junction bases: 6. CDR3 sequence (DNA): TGTGCCAGCACCCCCCGGGACAGCTACGAGCAGTACTTC. This codes for CASTPRDSYEQYF.

This clone has just one count. In DNA form, the CDR3 reads TGTGCCAGTAGTATAGCAGGGACAGGGGGAAATCAGCCCCAGCATTTT. It yields the protein CASSIAGTGGNQPQHF. V is TRBV19 and J is TRBJ1-5, with TRBD1 matching over 11 bases. Germline CDR1 and CDR2: LNHDA and SQIVND (reference sequence). The CDR3 covers 16 residues. The junction had 3 bases not matched to a gene; V was cut back by 1 base and J by 4 bases. The whole variable domain, remainder taken from reference TRBV19 and TRBJ1-5, is DGGITQSPKYLFRKEGQNVTLSCEQNLNHDAMYWYRQDPGQGLRLIYYSQIVNDFQKGDIAEGYSVSREKKESFPLTVTSAQKNPTAFYLCASSIAGTGGNQPQHFGDGTRLSIL.

This chain links TRBV7-7 with TRBJ2-3, with 10 nucleotides matching TRBD2. The germline CDR1 and CDR2 sequences are SSHAT and FNYEAQ (reference sequence). The CDR3 extends over 17 amino acids. Losses at the gene ends were 2 bases for V and 0 bases for J; bases not matched to a gene: 5. The CDR3 here is CASSLSLAGGSTDTQYF. The CDR3 nucleotides are TGTGCCAGCAGCTTATCTTTAGCGGGGGGAAGCACAGATACGCAGTATTTT.

The rearrangement uses TRBV7-9 and TRBJ2-7; 8 bases are a match to TRBD1. Germline V gives CDR1 SEHNR, CDR2 FQNEAQ (reference sequence). J was trimmed by 1 base and V by 4 bases; bases with no gene match: 6. This CDR3 is 15 amino acids long. The CDR3 DNA reads as TGTGCCAGCAGCTCTATCGGACAGGGTTCCTACGAGCAGTACTTC. It translates to CASSSIGQGSYEQYF.

This clone was recorded only once. The chain employs TRBV12-5 and TRBJ2-1, with 7 bases that match TRBD1. J was trimmed by 4 bases and V by 4 bases; bases with no gene match: 10. The CDR3 runs 16 residues. The V gene's germline CDR1 is LGHNT and CDR2 FRNRAP. The CDR3 is CASGSGQVLSYNEQFF. In DNA form, the CDR3 reads TGTGCTAGTGGTTCAGGACAGGTTCTATCATACAATGAGCAGTTCTTC.

This chain uses TRBV18 with TRBJ1-5, with TRBD1 as a possible D gene (6 bases). The germline V gene has CDR1 KGHSH and CDR2 LQKENI. With 5 bases removed from V and 5 bases from J, the gap between germline ends came to 10 bases. The CDR3 spans 13 residues. CDR3 DNA: TGTGCCAGCTCAGTAGGGGGTGATCAGCCCCAGCATTTT. Its translation: CASSVGGDQPQHF.

The CDR3: CASSLPGSYNEQFF. As DNA, the CDR3 is TGTGCCAGCAGTTTACCGGGTTCCTACAATGAGCAGTTCTTC. The V and J genes are TRBV28 and TRBJ2-1; D is undetermined. Germline V gene sequence: CDR1 MDHEN, CDR2 SYDVKM. V lost 2 bases to trimming and J lost 1 base, with 6 bases between them. The CDR3 consists of 14 residues.

The rearrangement links TRBV11-3 to TRBJ2-2, with D unresolved. The germline CDR1 and CDR2 sequences are SGHNT and YENEEA. The CDR3 spans 12 residues. The ends were cut back, 5 bases at V and 2 bases at J, with 3 bases in the middle. The CDR3 region is CASSQNTGELFF. In DNA, the CDR3 is TGTGCCAGCAGCCAAAACACCGGGGAGCTGTTTTTT.

The chain has TRBV5-6 and TRBJ2-1; a possible D gene is TRBD1 (5 bases). The germline V gene encodes CDR1 SGHDT and CDR2 YYEEEE. The germline V and J ends were trimmed by 4 bases and 7 bases, with 15 bases remaining between them. This CDR3 has 14 amino acids. CDR3 in amino acids: CASSRVGAGNEQFF. The CDR3 nucleotides are TGTGCCAGCAGCCGTGTTGGGGCTGGTAATGAGCAGTTCTTC.

V gene TRBV2 combines with J gene TRBJ2-1; 10 nucleotides agree with TRBD2. Per germline, CDR1 SNHLY and CDR2 FYNNEI. The CDR3 totals 14 residues. V lost 6 bases and J lost 8; bases outside the gene matches: 7. DNA for the CDR3: TGTGCCAGCAGAGTTTCTAGCGGGGGTGATGAGCAGTTCTTC. Its protein is CASRVSSGGDEQFF. Full variable domain (outside the CDR3, taken from reference TRBV2 and TRBJ2-1): EPEVTQTPSHQVTQMGQEVILRCVPISNHLYFYWYRQILGQKVEFLVSFYNNEISEKSEIFDDQFSVERPDGSNFTLKIRSTKLEDSAMYFCASRVSSGGDEQFFGPGTRLTVL.

The CDR3 coding sequence is TGTGCCAGCTCACCAAGCCCCGGGACAGGGGGCCCGGCCACCGGGGAGCTGTTTTTT. This gives the protein CASSPSPGTGGPATGELFF. This chain connects TRBV18 to TRBJ2-2; the match to TRBD1 covers 12 bases. Germline V gene sequence: CDR1 KGHSH, CDR2 LQKENI. The CDR3 runs to 19 residues. Trimming cost V 2 bases and J 4 bases; bases outside gene matches: 11. The entire variable domain, with the rest obtained from reference TRBV18 and TRBJ2-2, is as follows: NAGVMQNPRHLVRRRGQEARLRCSPMKGHSHVYWYRQLPEEGLKFMVYLQKENIIDESGMPKERFSAEFPKEGPSILRIQQVVRGDSAAYFCASSPSPGTGGPATGELFFGEGSRLTVL.